These 20 T cell receptor beta chains were all obtained from the same sample, sequenced in a study of control samples from healthy donors and cancer patients. Profiled with immunoSEQ multiplex PCR; TCRdb holds only in-frame clones, not every one. The table shows some 120,000 clones, with around nine tenths occurring only once. What was sequenced was blood. Receptors originate from a man aged 35-49 years in good health.

This chain joins TRBV29-1 and TRBJ1-1, with D unclear. CDR1 is SQVTM, CDR2 ANQGSEA, per germline. CDR3 length equals 11 residues. The V end lost 7 bases, the J end lost 0 bases, and 6 bases lay between the germline ends. As DNA, the CDR3 is TGCAGCGGGGTATTGAACACTGAAGCTTTCTTT. It codes for CSGVLNTEAFF.

The V call is TRBV6-2 or TRBV6-3, the J call TRBJ1-1, with D perhaps TRBD1 (5 bases). This CDR3 spans 14 amino acids. The V end was cut by 2 bases, the J end by 2 bases, with 9 bases between. Looked up from germline, CDR1 is MNHEY and CDR2 is SVGEGT. CDR3 amino acids: CASSYGGFNTEAFF. The CDR3 nucleotides read TGTGCCAGCAGTTACGGGGGTTTTAACACTGAAGCTTTCTTT.

This chain joins TRBV7-9 and TRBJ1-2, with D perhaps matching TRBD1 (5 bases). The CDR3 spans 14 residues. Germline values: CDR1 SEHNR, CDR2 FQNEAQ (reference sequence). The V end lost 5 bases, the J end lost 4 bases, and 14 bases lay between the germline ends. CDR3 residues: CASSEAGGPYGYTF. CDR3 nucleotide sequence: TGTGCCAGCAGCGAGGCTGGGGGTCCCTATGGCTACACCTTC.

The chain couples TRBV25-1 to TRBJ1-1; 8 bases align to TRBD1. Germline values: CDR1 MGHDK, CDR2 SYGVNS. This CDR3 region has 16 residues. The J segment lost 1 base and the V segment lost 6 bases, leaving 10 bases of the junction unmatched. CDR3 nucleotides: TGTGCCAGCAGAAGGGGTCAGGGGGCGCCGAACACTGAAGCTTTCTTT. Residues: CASRRGQGAPNTEAFF.

Note on this clone: The junction shows a germline mismatch at one end, possibly a read error. The V call is TRBV6-2 or TRBV6-3, the J call TRBJ1-2; no definite D call. From germline, CDR1 is MNHEY and CDR2 SVGEGT. The CDR3 is 12 residues long. This CDR3 reads CASSSQSFSLAF. CDR3 in DNA: TGTGCCAGCAGTTCCCAGAGCTTTTCTCTCGCCTTC.

The V gene is TRBV7-2, the J gene TRBJ1-2; D may be TRBD1 (6 bases). This CDR3 spans 14 amino acids. V lost 1 base, J lost 8 bases, and 14 bases lay in between. Germline V CDR1 and CDR2: SGHTA, FQGNSA. CDR3 region: CASSLDQGMGGYTF. The DNA of the CDR3 is TGTGCCAGCAGCTTAGACCAGGGGATGGGAGGCTACACCTTC.

The chain has TRBV11-3 and TRBJ2-7; weak D call: TRBD2 (7 bases). V was cut by 3 bases and J by 6 bases, with 9 bases left in between. Germline CDR1 is SGHNT and CDR2 is YENEEA. The CDR3 extends over 12 amino acids. Here the CDR3 reads CASSFGGREQYF. CDR3 nucleotides: TGTGCCAGCAGCTTCGGGGGGCGCGAGCAGTACTTC.

The J gene is TRBJ1-1, the V gene TRBV30, with D possibly TRBD1 on 6 matching bases. The germline V and J ends were trimmed by 3 bases and 1 base, with 9 bases remaining between them. Germline-derived CDR1 and CDR2 are GTSNPN and SVGIG (reference sequence). This CDR3 has 13 amino acids. CDR3 DNA sequence: TGTGCCTGGAGGGACAGCCAGAACACTGAAGCTTTCTTT. Amino acids: CAWRDSQNTEAFF. Variable domain in full (rest from reference TRBV30 and TRBJ1-1): SQTIHQWPATLVQPVGSPLSLECTVEGTSNPNLYWYRQAAGRGLQLLFYSVGIGQISSEVPQNLSASRPQDRQFILSSKKLLLSDSGFYLCAWRDSQNTEAFFGQGTRLTVV.

As regards this clone: Other DNA sequences from this sample encode an identical CDR3 as well. The V gene is TRBV6-2 or TRBV6-3, the J gene TRBJ1-3; D uncertain. The germline V and J ends were trimmed by 2 bases and 0 bases, with 17 bases remaining between them. This CDR3 has 18 residues. Germline V lookup: CDR1 MNHEY, CDR2 SVGEGT. CDR3 sequence: CASSYRGNNSDSGNTIYF. Written as DNA, the CDR3 is TGTGCCAGCAGTTACCGGGGTAATAATAGCGACTCTGGAAACACCATATATTTT.

The sample holds a few counts of this clone. The CDR3 bases are TGCGCCAGCAGCCATCCCAAGAACACTGAAGCTTTCTTT. Protein product: CASSHPKNTEAFF. The V gene is TRBV4-1, the J gene TRBJ1-1, with D unclear. V gave up 3 bases and J gave up 1 base, with 6 bases separating them. Per the germline V gene, CDR1 is MGHRA and CDR2 is YSYEKL. The CDR3 covers 13 residues.

The chain is built from TRBV9 and TRBJ2-7; the match to TRBD2 covers 7 bases. The CDR3 has 15 amino acids. Germline V lookup: CDR1 SGDLS, CDR2 YYNGEE. The V and J ends lost 2 bases and 1 base, in that order; junction bases with no gene match: 6. The CDR3 sequence: CASSVMAGESYEQYF. The CDR3 nucleotides are TGTGCCAGCAGCGTGATGGCGGGGGAATCCTACGAGCAGTACTTC.

This clone came up many times. The chain recombines TRBV21-1 with TRBJ1-2; the table's TRBD1 call for D was not verified on the DNA. TRBV21-1 is a recognized pseudogene. The CDR3 has 11 amino acids. Here the CDR3 reads CASSPGTVYTF. The CDR3 DNA reads TGTGCCAGCAGCCCCGGGACAGTCTACACCTTC.

CDR3 amino acids: CASRAQGFFGGYTF. In nucleotides, the CDR3 is TGTGCCAGCAGAGCGCAGGGATTTTTTGGTGGCTACACCTTC. The V gene is TRBV27, the J gene TRBJ1-2, with D maybe TRBD1 (5 bases). Trimming removed 6 bases from V and 7 bases from J, with 18 bases in between. The CDR3 sequence is 14 residues long. Germline CDR1 reads MNHEY; CDR2 reads SMNVEV (reference sequence).

CDR3 in DNA: TGCAGCGTTGATGCAGGACAGGGGTACGAGCAGTACTTC. Translated: CSVDAGQGYEQYF. V usage is TRBV29-1 and J usage is TRBJ2-7; 9 bases match TRBD1. Germline CDR1 and CDR2: SQVTM and ANQGSEA. With 3 bases clipped from V and 4 bases from J, the junction kept 4 bases outside the gene matches. CDR3 length equals 13 residues.

The CDR3 loop is CAWSERSGGLFF. The CDR3 DNA reads as TGTGCCTGGAGTGAACGGAGCGGAGGGCTGTTTTTT. V gene TRBV30 combines with J gene TRBJ1-4; D is undetermined. V was clipped by 1 base and J by 14 bases, with 14 bases between them. Germline V gene lookup returns CDR1 GTSNPN and CDR2 SVGIG (reference sequence). CDR3 length: 12 amino acids.

The genes are TRBV2 and TRBJ1-2; the D is unclear. CDR1 and CDR2 (germline): SNHLY, FYNNEI. Trimming stripped 8 bases from V and 4 bases from J, with 11 bases between. CDR3 length equals 12 residues. CDR3 DNA: TGTGCCAGCCGATCGGCATTCTATGGCTACACCTTC. It translates to CASRSAFYGYTF.

The chain links TRBV11-1 to TRBJ1-4; 9 bases are a match to TRBD1. From germline, CDR1 is SGHAT and CDR2 FQDESV (reference sequence). V shed 5 bases, J shed 7 bases, and the junction held 2 bases outside the gene matches. The CDR3 spans 13 residues. This chain's CDR3 is CASSRTGVEKLFF. DNA of the CDR3: TGTGCCAGCAGCCGGACAGGGGTTGAAAAACTGTTTTTT.

V and J are TRBV30 and TRBJ2-2; 7 bases are a match to TRBD1. With V trimmed by 4 bases and J by 3 bases, 17 bases remained unmatched. Germline V gives CDR1 GTSNPN, CDR2 SVGIG (reference sequence). The CDR3 consists of 18 residues. CDR3 protein: CAWNSGGSTGVDTGELFF. The CDR3 DNA reads TGTGCCTGGAATTCGGGTGGTAGTACAGGGGTGGACACCGGGGAGCTGTTTTTT.

This chain links TRBV2 with TRBJ1-5, with D maybe TRBD1 (5 bases). The CDR3 runs to 15 residues. Looked up from germline, CDR1 is SNHLY and CDR2 is FYNNEI. V lost 6 bases and J lost 1, with 13 bases in between. Here the CDR3 DNA reads TGTGCCAGCAGGTCAGGGATTAGAAGCAATCAGCCCCAGCATTTT. This translates into CASRSGIRSNQPQHF.

The rearrangement links TRBV11-2 to TRBJ2-5; TRBD2 agrees at 12 bases. This CDR3 is 15 amino acids long. The germline V gene encodes CDR1 SGHAT and CDR2 FQNNGV. Trimming removed 4 bases from V and 5 bases from J; junction bases left unmatched: 5. The CDR3 DNA follows: TGTGCCAGCAGCTCTGGACTAGCGGGGCGGGAGACCCAGTACTTC. Its translation: CASSSGLAGRETQYF.